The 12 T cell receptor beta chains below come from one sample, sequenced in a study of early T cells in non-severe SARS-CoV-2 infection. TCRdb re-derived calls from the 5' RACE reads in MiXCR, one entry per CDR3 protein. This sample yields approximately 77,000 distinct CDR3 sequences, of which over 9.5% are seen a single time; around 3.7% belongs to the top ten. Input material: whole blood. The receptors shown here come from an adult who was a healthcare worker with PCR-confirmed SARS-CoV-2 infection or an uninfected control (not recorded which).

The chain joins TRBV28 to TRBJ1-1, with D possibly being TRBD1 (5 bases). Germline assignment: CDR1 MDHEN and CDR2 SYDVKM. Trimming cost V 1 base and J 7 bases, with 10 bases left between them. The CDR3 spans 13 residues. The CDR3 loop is CASSLSQEDEAFF. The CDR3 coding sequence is TGTGCCAGCAGTTTATCACAGGAGGATGAAGCTTTCTTT. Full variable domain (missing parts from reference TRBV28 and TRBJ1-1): DVKVTQSSRYLVKRTGEKVFLECVQDMDHENMFWYRQDPGLGLRLIYFSYDVKMKEKGDIPEGYSVSREKKERFSLILESASTNQTSMYLCASSLSQEDEAFFGQGTRLTVV.

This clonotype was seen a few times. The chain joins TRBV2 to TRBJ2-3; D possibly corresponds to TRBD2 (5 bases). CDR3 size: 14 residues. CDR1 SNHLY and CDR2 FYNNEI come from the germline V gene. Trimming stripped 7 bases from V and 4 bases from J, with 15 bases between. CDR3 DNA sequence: TGTGCCAGCACGAGGCGGCTAGCCCCAGATACGCAGTATTTT. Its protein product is CASTRRLAPDTQYF. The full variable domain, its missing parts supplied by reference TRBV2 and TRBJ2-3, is EPEVTQTPSHQVTQMGQEVILRCVPISNHLYFYWYRQILGQKVEFLVSFYNNEISEKSEIFDDQFSVERPDGSNFTLKIRSTKLEDSAMYFCASTRRLAPDTQYFGPGTRLTVL.

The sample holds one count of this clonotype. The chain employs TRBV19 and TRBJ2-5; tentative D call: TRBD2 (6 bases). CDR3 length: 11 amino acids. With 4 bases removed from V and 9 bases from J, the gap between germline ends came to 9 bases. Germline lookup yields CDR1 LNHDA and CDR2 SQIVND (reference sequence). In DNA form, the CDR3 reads TGTGCCAGTAGTACGGAGGGGTCCCAGTACTTC. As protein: CASSTEGSQYF.

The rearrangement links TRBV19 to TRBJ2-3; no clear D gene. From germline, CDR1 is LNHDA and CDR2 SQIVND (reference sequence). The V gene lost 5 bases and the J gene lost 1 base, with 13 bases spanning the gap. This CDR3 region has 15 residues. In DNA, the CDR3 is TGTGCCAGTAGTCCCTACGAGGTACGCACAGATACGCAGTATTTT. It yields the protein CASSPYEVRTDTQYF.

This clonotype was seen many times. The CDR3 region is CASSPDRGNTEAFF. The DNA of the CDR3 is TGTGCCAGCAGCCCCGACAGGGGAAACACTGAAGCTTTCTTT. The chain combines TRBV11-2 with TRBJ1-1; 8 nucleotides line up with TRBD1. CDR1 is SGHAT, CDR2 FQNNGV, per germline. The CDR3 is 14 residues long. V dropped 5 bases and J dropped 2; count of bases not matched to a gene: 4.

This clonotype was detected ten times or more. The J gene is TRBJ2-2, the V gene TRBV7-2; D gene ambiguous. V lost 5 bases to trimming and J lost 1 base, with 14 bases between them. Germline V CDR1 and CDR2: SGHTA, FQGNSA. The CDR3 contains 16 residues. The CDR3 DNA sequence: TGTGCCAGCAGCCGAGGCCCCCCAGGGAACACCGGGGAGCTGTTTTTT. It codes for CASSRGPPGNTGELFF.

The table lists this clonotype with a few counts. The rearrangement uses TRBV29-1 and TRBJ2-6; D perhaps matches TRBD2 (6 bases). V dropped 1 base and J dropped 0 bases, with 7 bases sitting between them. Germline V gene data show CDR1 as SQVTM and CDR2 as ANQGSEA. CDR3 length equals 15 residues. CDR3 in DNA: TGCAGCGTTGAAGGGGGAGGCTCTGGGGCCAACGTCCTGACTTTC. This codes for CSVEGGGSGANVLTF.

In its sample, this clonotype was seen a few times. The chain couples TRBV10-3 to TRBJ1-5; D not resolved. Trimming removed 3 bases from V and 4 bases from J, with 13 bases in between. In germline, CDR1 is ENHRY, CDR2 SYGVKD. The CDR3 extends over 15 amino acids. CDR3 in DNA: TGTGCCATCAGTGATCACGGTAGATCTAATCAGCCCCAGCATTTT. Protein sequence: CAISDHGRSNQPQHF.

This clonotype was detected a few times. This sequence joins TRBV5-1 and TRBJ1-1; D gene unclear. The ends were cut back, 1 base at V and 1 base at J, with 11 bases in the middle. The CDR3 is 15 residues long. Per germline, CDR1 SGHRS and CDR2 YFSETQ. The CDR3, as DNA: TGCGCCAGCAGCTTGATAGGGTTGAGGAACACTGAAGCTTTCTTT. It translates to CASSLIGLRNTEAFF.

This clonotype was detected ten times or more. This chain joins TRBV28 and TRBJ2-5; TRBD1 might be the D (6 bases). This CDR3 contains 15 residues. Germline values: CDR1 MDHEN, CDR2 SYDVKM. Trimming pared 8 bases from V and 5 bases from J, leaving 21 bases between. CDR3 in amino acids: CASSRPGQEVETQYF. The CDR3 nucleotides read TGTGCCAGCTCAAGACCGGGACAAGAGGTGGAGACCCAGTACTTC. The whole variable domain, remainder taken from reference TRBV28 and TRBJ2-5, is DVKVTQSSRYLVKRTGEKVFLECVQDMDHENMFWYRQDPGLGLRLIYFSYDVKMKEKGDIPEGYSVSREKKERFSLILESASTNQTSMYLCASSRPGQEVETQYFGPGTRLLVL.

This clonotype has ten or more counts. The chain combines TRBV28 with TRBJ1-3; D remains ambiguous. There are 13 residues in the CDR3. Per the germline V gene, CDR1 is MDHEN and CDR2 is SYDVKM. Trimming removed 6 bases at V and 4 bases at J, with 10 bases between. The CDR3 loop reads CASSLMAGNTIYF. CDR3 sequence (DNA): TGTGCCAGCAGCCTTATGGCCGGAAACACCATATATTTT.

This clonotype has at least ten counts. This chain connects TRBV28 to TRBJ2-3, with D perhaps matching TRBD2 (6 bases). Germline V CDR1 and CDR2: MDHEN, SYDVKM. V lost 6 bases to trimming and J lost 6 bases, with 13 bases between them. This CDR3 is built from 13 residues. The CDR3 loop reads CASRTGAPDTQYF. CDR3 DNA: TGTGCCAGCAGGACGGGAGCACCCGATACGCAGTATTTT.